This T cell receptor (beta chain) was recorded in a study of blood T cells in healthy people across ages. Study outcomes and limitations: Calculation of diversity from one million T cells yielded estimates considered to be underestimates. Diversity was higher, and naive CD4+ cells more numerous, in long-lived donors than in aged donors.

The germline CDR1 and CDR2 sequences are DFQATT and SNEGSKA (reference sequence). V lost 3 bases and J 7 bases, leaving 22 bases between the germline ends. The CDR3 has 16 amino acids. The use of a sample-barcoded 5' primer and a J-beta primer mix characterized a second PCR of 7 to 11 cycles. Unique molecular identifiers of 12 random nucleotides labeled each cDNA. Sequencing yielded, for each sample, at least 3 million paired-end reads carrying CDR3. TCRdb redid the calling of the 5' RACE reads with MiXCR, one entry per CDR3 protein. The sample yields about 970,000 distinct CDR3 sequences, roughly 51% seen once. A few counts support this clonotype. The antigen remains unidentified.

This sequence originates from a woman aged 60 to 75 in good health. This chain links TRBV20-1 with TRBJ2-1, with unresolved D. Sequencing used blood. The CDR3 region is CSARPPKRAIGNEQFF. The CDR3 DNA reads TGCAGTGCTAGGCCCCCTAAAAGGGCCATCGGGAATGAGCAGTTCTTC.